This entry lists 15 T cell receptor beta chains sequenced from one sample in a study of cytomegalovirus exposure and HLA in healthy donors. Primers for the PCR totalled 60 Vbeta and 13 Jbeta. Here immunoSEQ multiplex PCR was the method, and the copy in TCRdb shows in-frame clones only, minus some. The table shows about 160,000 clones, with around 84% occurring only once. Sequencing input: PBMCs. All receptors come from a man younger than 35 in good health and CMV-seronegative.

The chain carries TRBV6-1 and TRBJ1-2; 7 bases are shared with TRBD1. Germline CDR1 MNHNS, CDR2 SASEGT. This CDR3 spans 14 amino acids. V lost 5 bases to trimming and J lost 1 base; unmatched junction nucleotides: 4. This chain's CDR3 is CASSPRDSNYGYTF. In DNA, the CDR3 is TGTGCCAGCAGTCCCCGGGACAGTAACTATGGCTACACCTTC.

This clone appeared a few times. As DNA, the CDR3 is TGTGCCAGCAGTGAGGCCAGTAACTATGGCTACACCTTC. It is translated as CASSEASNYGYTF. The chain uses TRBV2 and TRBJ1-2; D is unclear. Per germline, CDR1 SNHLY and CDR2 FYNNEI. CDR3 length equals 13 residues. V was cut by 3 bases and J by 1 base, with 6 bases left in between.

The rearrangement joins TRBV18 to TRBJ2-7; 9 nucleotides line up with TRBD2. The CDR3 consists of 14 residues. CDR1 and CDR2 (germline): KGHSH, LQKENI. V lost 8 bases, J lost 7 bases, and 12 bases stayed unmatched. The CDR3 protein is CASAKSSGGTEQYF. In DNA, the CDR3 is TGTGCCAGCGCAAAGAGTAGCGGGGGAACGGAGCAGTACTTC. Complete variable domain (other parts from reference TRBV18 and TRBJ2-7): NAGVMQNPRHLVRRRGQEARLRCSPMKGHSHVYWYRQLPEEGLKFMVYLQKENIIDESGMPKERFSAEFPKEGPSILRIQQVVRGDSAAYFCASAKSSGGTEQYFGPGTRLTVT.

The chain combines TRBV4-3 with TRBJ2-7; 7 positions match TRBD2. CDR3 length: 13 residues. Germline V gene sequence: CDR1 LGHNA, CDR2 YSLEER. The junction had 5 bases not matched to a gene; V was cut back by 4 bases and J by 5 bases. The CDR3 reads CASSRRGRDEQYF. The CDR3 DNA reads as TGCGCCAGCAGCCGCCGAGGGAGGGACGAGCAGTACTTC.

The V gene is TRBV14, the J gene TRBJ2-2, with D uncertain. This CDR3 has 12 amino acids. Trimming took 3 bases from V and 7 from J, leaving 6 bases between them. Germline loops: CDR1 SGHDN, CDR2 FVKESK. The CDR3 loop reads CASSHGGGELFF. The CDR3 nucleotides read TGTGCCAGCAGCCACGGCGGCGGGGAGCTGTTTTTT.

The chain joins TRBV18 to TRBJ1-3; tentative D call: TRBD1 (5 bases). The CDR3 runs 15 residues. The germline V gene has CDR1 KGHSH and CDR2 LQKENI. The V end was cut by 6 bases, the J end by 1 base, with 13 bases between. CDR3 in amino acids: CASSPGSASGNTIYF. The CDR3 DNA sequence: TGTGCCAGCTCCCCAGGGTCAGCGTCTGGAAACACCATATATTTT.

In nucleotides, the CDR3 is TGTGCCTGGAGTGCCTTCCCGGGGGACCAGCCCCAGCATTTT. This gives the protein CAWSAFPGDQPQHF. The V call is TRBV30, the J call TRBJ1-5; the D gene is possibly TRBD1 (5 bases). V lost 1 base to trimming and J lost 7 bases, with 14 bases between them. CDR1 GTSNPN and CDR2 SVGIG come from the germline V gene (reference sequence). The CDR3 loop spans 14 amino acids.

The CDR3 region is CASTRGRDRSSNEQFF. In DNA, the CDR3 is TGTGCCAGCACCCGGGGGAGAGACCGGTCGTCTAATGAGCAGTTCTTC. The gene calls are TRBV5-6 and TRBJ2-1, with TRBD2 as a possible D gene (6 bases). Germline-derived CDR1 and CDR2 are SGHDT and YYEEEE. CDR3 size: 16 residues. V dropped 6 bases and J dropped 7 bases, with 23 bases sitting between them.

This clone was detected only once. The chain has TRBV2 and TRBJ2-1; D is unclear. Germline lookup yields CDR1 SNHLY and CDR2 FYNNEI. This CDR3 spans 13 amino acids. The germline V and J ends were trimmed by 3 bases and 4 bases, with 7 bases remaining between them. In DNA form, the CDR3 reads TGTGCCAGCAGTGAGGCTGAATACAATGAGCAGTTCTTC. The encoded protein is CASSEAEYNEQFF.

J is TRBJ1-1 and V is TRBV5-1; maybe TRBD1 (5 bases). The CDR3 extends over 13 amino acids. The V and J ends lost 4 bases and 5 bases respectively, with 12 bases between them. Germline CDR1 reads SGHRS; CDR2 reads YFSETQ. The chain's CDR3 is CASSNGGGTEAFF. As DNA, the CDR3 is TGCGCCAGCAGCAATGGGGGGGGGACTGAAGCTTTCTTT.

The chain carries TRBV27 and TRBJ2-1; perhaps TRBD2 as D (6 bases). Trimming stripped 6 bases from V and 1 base from J, with 13 bases between. The CDR3 is made up of 15 amino acids. Germline CDR1 and CDR2: MNHEY and SMNVEV (reference sequence). The chain's CDR3 is CASRRLEPSYNEQFF. Here the CDR3 DNA reads TGTGCCAGCAGAAGACTAGAACCTTCCTACAATGAGCAGTTCTTC.

This clone was observed once. CDR3 sequence reads: CASSLDRDGYTF. The CDR3 DNA reads TGTGCCAGCAGCTTGGACAGGGACGGCTACACCTTC. The chain carries TRBV5-6 and TRBJ1-2, with D perhaps TRBD1 (6 bases). Germline CDR1 SGHDT, CDR2 YYEEEE. The CDR3 covers 12 residues. Deletions cut 0 bases from V and 8 bases from J, with 8 bases between. The whole variable domain, filled in from reference TRBV5-6 and TRBJ1-2, reads DAGVTQSPTHLIKTRGQQVTLRCSPKSGHDTVSWYQQALGQGPQFIFQYYEEEERQRGNFPDRFSGHQFPNYSSELNVNALLLGDSALYLCASSLDRDGYTFGSGTRLTVV.

The J gene is TRBJ2-1, the V gene TRBV27; the match to TRBD2 covers 13 bases. Germline V gives CDR1 MNHEY, CDR2 SMNVEV (reference sequence). The CDR3 runs 16 residues. V was clipped by 3 bases and J by 5 bases; unmatched bases: 4. In nucleotides, the CDR3 is TGTGCCAGCAGTTTTCGGACTAGCGGGAGCGACAATGAGCAGTTCTTC. Residues: CASSFRTSGSDNEQFF.

This clone was seen a handful of times. The chain joins TRBV28 to TRBJ1-5; no definite D call. Germline V lookup: CDR1 MDHEN, CDR2 SYDVKM. The CDR3 is 16 amino acids. V was cut by 2 bases and J by 2 bases, with 13 bases left in between. As DNA, the CDR3 is TGTGCCAGCAGTTTAGAAGACTTTTGGGGCAATCAGCCCCAGCATTTT. Translation gives CASSLEDFWGNQPQHF.

This rearrangement joins TRBV6-6 to TRBJ1-5; unclear D gene. The germline V gene has CDR1 MNHNY and CDR2 SVGAGI (reference sequence). Trimming removed 5 bases at V and 0 bases at J, with 5 bases between. This CDR3 region has 13 residues. DNA of the CDR3: TGTGCCAGCAGTGACAATAGCAATCAGCCCCAGCATTTT. This encodes CASSDNSNQPQHF.